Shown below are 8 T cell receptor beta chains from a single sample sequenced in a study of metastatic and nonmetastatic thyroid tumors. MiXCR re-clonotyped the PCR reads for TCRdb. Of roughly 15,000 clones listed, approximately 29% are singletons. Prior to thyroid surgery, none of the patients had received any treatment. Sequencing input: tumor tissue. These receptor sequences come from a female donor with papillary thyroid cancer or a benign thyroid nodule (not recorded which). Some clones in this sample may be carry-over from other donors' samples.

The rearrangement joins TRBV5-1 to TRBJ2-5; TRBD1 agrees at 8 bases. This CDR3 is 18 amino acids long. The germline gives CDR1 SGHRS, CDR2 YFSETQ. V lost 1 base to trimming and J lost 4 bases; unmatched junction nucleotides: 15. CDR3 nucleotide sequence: TGCGCCAGCAGCTTGCCCAGGGGGCTGTTGGCTTGGGGAGAGACCCAGTACTTC. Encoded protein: CASSLPRGLLAWGETQYF.

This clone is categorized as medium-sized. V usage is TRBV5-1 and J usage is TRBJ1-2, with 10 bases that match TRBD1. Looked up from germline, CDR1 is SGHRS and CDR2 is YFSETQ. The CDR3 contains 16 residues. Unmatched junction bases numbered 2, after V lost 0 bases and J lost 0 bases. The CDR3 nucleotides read TGCGCCAGCAGCTTGGGACAGGGGGCTACTAACTATGGCTACACCTTC. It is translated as CASSLGQGATNYGYTF.

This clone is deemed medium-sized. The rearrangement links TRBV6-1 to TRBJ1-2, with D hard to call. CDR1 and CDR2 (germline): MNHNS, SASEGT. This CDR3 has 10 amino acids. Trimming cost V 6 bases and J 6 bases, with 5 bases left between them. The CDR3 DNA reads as TGTGCCAGCAGAGAGGATGGCTACACCTTC. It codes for CASREDGYTF.

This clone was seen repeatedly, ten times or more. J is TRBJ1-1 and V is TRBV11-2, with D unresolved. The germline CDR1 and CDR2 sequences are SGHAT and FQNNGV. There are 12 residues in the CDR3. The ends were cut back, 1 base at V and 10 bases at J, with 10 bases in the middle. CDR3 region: CASSLVGLGAFF. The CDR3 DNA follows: TGTGCCAGCAGCTTAGTGGGGTTGGGAGCTTTCTTT.

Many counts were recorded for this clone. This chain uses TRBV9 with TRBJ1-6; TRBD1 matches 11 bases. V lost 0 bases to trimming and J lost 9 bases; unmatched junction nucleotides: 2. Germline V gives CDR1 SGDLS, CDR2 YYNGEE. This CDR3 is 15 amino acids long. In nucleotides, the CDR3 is TGTGCCAGCAGCGTAGAGGGGACAGGGGGTTCACCCCTCCACTTT. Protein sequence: CASSVEGTGGSPLHF.

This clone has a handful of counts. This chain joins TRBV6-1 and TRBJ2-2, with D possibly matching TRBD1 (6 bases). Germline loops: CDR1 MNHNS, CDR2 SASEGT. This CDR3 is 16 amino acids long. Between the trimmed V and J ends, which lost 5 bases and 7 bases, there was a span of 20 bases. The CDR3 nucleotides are TGTGCCAGCAGTACCCCCAACAGGGTTGTTCACGGGGAGCTGTTTTTT. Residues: CASSTPNRVVHGELFF.

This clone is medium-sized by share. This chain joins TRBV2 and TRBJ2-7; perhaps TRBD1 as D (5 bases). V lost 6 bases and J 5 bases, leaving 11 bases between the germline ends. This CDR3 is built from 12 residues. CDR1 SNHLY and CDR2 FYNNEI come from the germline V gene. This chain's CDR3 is CASRGEGDEQYF. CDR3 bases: TGTGCCAGCAGAGGAGAAGGGGACGAGCAGTACTTC.

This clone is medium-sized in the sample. The CDR3: CASSSTGPGNRGQFF. In DNA, the CDR3 is TGTGCCAGCAGTTCAACCGGGCCGGGGAATCGTGGGCAGTTCTTC. The chain combines TRBV28 with TRBJ2-1, with D possibly TRBD2 on 5 matching bases. Trimming left V 4 bases short and J 12 bases short, with 22 bases between. The CDR3 totals 15 residues. The germline CDR1 and CDR2 sequences are MDHEN and SYDVKM.